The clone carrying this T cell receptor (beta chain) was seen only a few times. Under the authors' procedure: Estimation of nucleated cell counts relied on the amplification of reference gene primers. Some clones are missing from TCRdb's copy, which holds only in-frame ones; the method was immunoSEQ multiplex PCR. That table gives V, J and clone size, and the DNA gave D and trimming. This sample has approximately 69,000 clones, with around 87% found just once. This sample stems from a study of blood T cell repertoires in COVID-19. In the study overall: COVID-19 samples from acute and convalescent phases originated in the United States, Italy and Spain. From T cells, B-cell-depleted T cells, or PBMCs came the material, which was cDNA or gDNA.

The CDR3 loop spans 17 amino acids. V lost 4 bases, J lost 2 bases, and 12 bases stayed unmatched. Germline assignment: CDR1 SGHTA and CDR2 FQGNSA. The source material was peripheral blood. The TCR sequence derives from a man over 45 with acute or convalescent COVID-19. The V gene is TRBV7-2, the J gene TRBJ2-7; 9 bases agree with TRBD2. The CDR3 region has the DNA TGTGCCAGCAGCTATAGCGGGGGAACCGACCTCCCCTACGAGCAGTACTTC. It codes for CASSYSGGTDLPYEQYF. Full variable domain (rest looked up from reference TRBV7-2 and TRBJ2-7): GAGVSQSPSNKVTEKGKDVELRCDPISGHTALYWYRQSLGQGLEFLIYFQGNSAPDKSGLPSDRFSAERTGGSVSTLTIQRTQQEDSAVYLCASSYSGGTDLPYEQYFGPGTRLTVT.